Presented here are 32 T cell receptor beta chains from one specimen sequenced in a study of blood T cell repertoires in COVID-19 (dated by TCRdb to the early 2020s). Library construction relied on the immunoSEQ multiplex PCR assay. TCRdb took this table from immuneACCESS and kept in-frame rearrangements with V and J called. Such tables lack part of the clones; where checked against another copy, unresolved V genes explain under half of the gap, and the rest is unexplained. This sample is represented by fewer than 150,000 clones; about 86% of them were singletons. Roughly 4% of the sample lies in the top ten. The sequenced sample consisted of peripheral blood. The receptors here all came from a woman between 35 and 50 years old with acute or convalescent COVID-19.

The chain joins TRBV7-8 to TRBJ1-3; no clear D. Between the trimmed V and J ends, which lost 2 bases and 2 bases, there was a span of 16 bases. Germline V gene data show CDR1 as SGHVS and CDR2 as FQNEAQ. This CDR3 has 17 residues. This CDR3 reads CASSLKWQRETGNTIYF. Written as DNA, the CDR3 is TGTGCCAGCAGCTTAAAGTGGCAGAGGGAGACTGGAAACACCATATATTTT.

CDR3 DNA sequence: TGTGCCAGCAGCCAACGACAGGGCGTGAACACTGAAGCTTTCTTT. It specifies CASSQRQGVNTEAFF. This chain joins TRBV4-2 and TRBJ1-1; 7 bases are shared with TRBD1. From germline, CDR1 is LGHNA and CDR2 YNFKEQ. The CDR3 covers 15 residues. V lost 2 bases and J lost 0; bases outside the gene matches: 3.

The gene calls are TRBV19 and TRBJ1-1, with TRBD1 as a possible D gene (5 bases). V dropped 9 bases and J dropped 3 bases, with 11 bases sitting between them. CDR1 LNHDA and CDR2 SQIVND come from the germline V gene (reference sequence). This CDR3 has 12 amino acids. Here the CDR3 reads CARRTPDTEAFF. The CDR3 DNA reads as TGTGCCAGGAGGACACCCGACACTGAAGCTTTCTTT.

The gene calls are TRBV12-5 and TRBJ2-3; 10 nucleotides line up with TRBD1. Germline CDR1 and CDR2: LGHNT and FRNRAP. V lost 7 bases, J lost 13 bases, and 11 bases stayed unmatched. This CDR3 has 13 residues. The CDR3 loop is CASALPGQGRKYF. Here the CDR3 DNA reads TGTGCTAGTGCCCTTCCGGGACAGGGGAGGAAGTATTTT. The full variable domain, in which reference TRBV12-5 and TRBJ2-3 provide the parts outside the CDR3, is DARVTQTPRHKVTEMGQEVTMRCQPILGHNTVFWYRQTMMQGLELLAYFRNRAPLDDSGMPKDRFSAEMPDATLATLKIQPSEPRDSAVYFCASALPGQGRKYFGPGTRLTVL.

This clone showed up just a few times. The chain carries TRBV9 and TRBJ1-6, with D possibly being TRBD1 (6 bases). Germline CDR1 reads SGDLS; CDR2 reads YYNGEE. The CDR3 covers 15 residues. Deletions cut 2 bases from V and 6 bases from J, with 12 bases between. CDR3 region: CASSVRGSGNSPLHF. As DNA, the CDR3 is TGTGCCAGCAGCGTCAGGGGAAGTGGTAATTCACCCCTCCACTTT.

This rearrangement joins TRBV9 to TRBJ1-4; tentative D call: TRBD1 (6 bases). Germline V CDR1 and CDR2: SGDLS, YYNGEE. The CDR3 loop spans 15 amino acids. V was pared by 3 bases and J by 1 base, with 10 bases between. The CDR3 protein is CASSALQGTNEKLFF. In DNA form, the CDR3 reads TGTGCCAGCAGCGCCCTACAGGGAACTAATGAAAAACTGTTTTTT.

The chain carries TRBV7-9 and TRBJ1-1; no clear D. In germline, CDR1 is SEHNR, CDR2 FQNEAQ (reference sequence). The CDR3 runs 14 residues. V lost 0 bases and J lost 4, with 9 bases in between. The CDR3 DNA sequence: TGTGCCAGCAGCTTAGCGTTCGGTGGCACTGAAGCTTTCTTT. It translates to CASSLAFGGTEAFF.

The chain recombines TRBV7-9 with TRBJ2-5, with 11 positions matching TRBD1. CDR1 is SEHNR, CDR2 FQNEAQ, per germline (reference sequence). The CDR3 is 15 residues long. J gave up 1 base and V 3 bases, and 1 base lay outside the gene matches. This CDR3 reads CASSFGTGGQETQYF. The CDR3, as DNA: TGTGCCAGCAGCTTCGGGACAGGGGGCCAAGAGACCCAGTACTTC.

This clone was counted a single time. This rearrangement joins TRBV4-1 to TRBJ2-1; D perhaps matches TRBD2 (5 bases). The CDR3 sequence is 16 residues long. V was trimmed by 6 bases and J by 5 bases, leaving 20 bases between them. Germline CDR1 reads MGHRA; CDR2 reads YSYEKL. CDR3: CASRIYGESVDNEQFF. The CDR3 DNA is TGCGCCAGCAGGATATATGGGGAGTCGGTAGACAATGAGCAGTTCTTC.

This clone was observed a few times. V is TRBV6-5 and J is TRBJ2-7, with D tentatively TRBD1 (5 bases). The CDR3 contains 15 residues. V shed 3 bases and J shed 0 bases, with 12 bases lying between them. Germline CDR1 reads MNHEY; CDR2 reads SVGAGI. The CDR3 spells CASSYGRGSSYEQYF. The CDR3 coding sequence is TGTGCCAGCAGTTATGGAAGGGGCTCCTCCTACGAGCAGTACTTC.

The CDR3 spells CASSYYGLYGGEQFF. The DNA for the CDR3 is TGTGCCAGCAGTTACTACGGACTTTACGGGGGTGAGCAGTTCTTC. V and J are TRBV6-5 and TRBJ2-1, with D perhaps matching TRBD2 (6 bases). The germline CDR1 and CDR2 sequences are MNHEY and SVGAGI. This CDR3 spans 15 amino acids. Trimming stripped 1 base from V and 9 bases from J, with 16 bases between.

The V and J genes are TRBV6-2 or TRBV6-3 and TRBJ2-2; D is possibly TRBD2 (6 bases). Trimming removed 0 bases at V and 7 bases at J, with 12 bases between. From germline, CDR1 is MNHEY and CDR2 SVGEGT. This CDR3 contains 15 residues. The CDR3: CASSYSTRVGGELFF. In DNA form, the CDR3 reads TGTGCCAGCAGTTACTCGACTAGGGTGGGCGGGGAGCTGTTTTTT.

V gene TRBV5-1 combines with J gene TRBJ1-1, with 7 bases aligning to TRBD1. The ends lost 0 bases at V and 11 bases at J; junction bases unmatched: 4. The CDR3 loop spans 12 amino acids. CDR1 and CDR2 (germline): SGHRS, YFSETQ. The CDR3 DNA reads TGCGCCAGCAGCTTGGCTGGACAGGAGGCTTTCTTT. It yields the protein CASSLAGQEAFF.

This clone was seen once. The V gene is TRBV6-2 or TRBV6-3, the J gene TRBJ2-7; 10 positions agree with TRBD2. Germline trimming cut 4 bases from V and 5 bases from J; bases unmatched to any gene: 5. CDR1 is MNHEY and CDR2 is SVGEGT in the germline V gene. The CDR3 covers 14 residues. CDR3 nucleotide sequence: TGTGCCAGCAGTTCCGGGACTAGCGCGGACGAGCAGTACTTC. Translated: CASSSGTSADEQYF.

The V gene is TRBV3-1 (or the pseudogene TRBV3-2), the J gene TRBJ1-4, with 8 bases matching TRBD1. V shed 1 base, J shed 6 bases, and the junction held 4 bases outside the gene matches. Germline loops: CDR1 LGHDT, CDR2 YNNKEL (reference sequence). The CDR3 covers 15 residues. CDR3 DNA sequence: TGTGCCAGCAGCCAAGGACAGGGGATCGATGAAAAACTGTTTTTT. Translation gives CASSQGQGIDEKLFF.

This chain uses TRBV4-3 with TRBJ1-1; D is ambiguous. V lost 3 bases and J 6 bases, leaving 17 bases between the germline ends. The CDR3 spans 15 residues. Looked up from germline, CDR1 is LGHNA and CDR2 is YSLEER. The CDR3 DNA is TGCGCCAGCAGCCAGACGTCCGTAGGGAGGGCTGAAGCTTTCTTT. This gives the protein CASSQTSVGRAEAFF.

This rearrangement joins TRBV5-1 to TRBJ2-7; tentative D call: TRBD1 (6 bases). From germline, CDR1 is SGHRS and CDR2 YFSETQ. Trimming took off 5 bases at V and 6 bases at J, with 18 bases between the two ends. The CDR3 extends over 14 amino acids. The CDR3: CASRAGTPRSEQYF. Written as DNA, the CDR3 is TGCGCCAGCAGGGCCGGGACACCTAGAAGCGAGCAGTACTTC. Based on the CDR3 plus reference TRBV5-1 and TRBJ2-7, the full variable domain is KAGVTQTPRYLIKTRGQQVTLSCSPISGHRSVSWYQQTPGQGLQFLFEYFSETQRNKGNFPGRFSGRQFSNSRSEMNVSTLELGDSALYLCASRAGTPRSEQYFGPGTRLTVT.

The V gene is TRBV5-1, the J gene TRBJ1-2; D not resolved. CDR3 length equals 14 residues. Germline V gene lookup returns CDR1 SGHRS and CDR2 YFSETQ. V gave up 0 bases and J gave up 2 bases, with 8 bases separating them. The CDR3, as DNA: TGCGCCAGCAGCTTGGCACCGGAGAACTATGGCTACACCTTC. This sequence encodes CASSLAPENYGYTF.

The CDR3 loop reads CASSRQVTNYGYTF. CDR3 in DNA: TGTGCCAGTAGTCGGCAGGTCACTAACTATGGCTACACCTTC. The V call is TRBV19, the J call TRBJ1-2; D remains ambiguous. CDR1 and CDR2 (germline): LNHDA, SQIVND (reference sequence). The V end was cut by 5 bases, the J end by 0 bases, with 10 bases between. The CDR3 contains 14 residues.

J is TRBJ1-2 and V is TRBV6-2 or TRBV6-3; perhaps TRBD1 as D (5 bases). V shed 4 bases and J shed 0 bases, with 15 bases lying between them. This CDR3 is 16 amino acids long. Germline V gene sequence: CDR1 MNHEY, CDR2 SVGEGT. The CDR3 region has the DNA TGTGCCAGCAGTTCCACCCGGGACTTCTCTAACTATGGCTACACCTTC. Translation gives CASSSTRDFSNYGYTF.

The chain uses TRBV19 and TRBJ2-1; perhaps TRBD2 as D (6 bases). V was clipped by 6 bases and J by 2 bases, with 20 bases between them. From germline, CDR1 is LNHDA and CDR2 SQIVND (reference sequence). The CDR3 extends over 17 amino acids. This chain's CDR3 is CASSRGSGSTTYNEQFF. CDR3 coding DNA: TGTGCCAGTAGCCGGGGGTCCGGATCCACGACCTACAATGAGCAGTTCTTC. The full variable domain, in which reference TRBV19 and TRBJ2-1 provide the parts outside the CDR3, is DGGITQSPKYLFRKEGQNVTLSCEQNLNHDAMYWYRQDPGQGLRLIYYSQIVNDFQKGDIAEGYSVSREKKESFPLTVTSAQKNPTAFYLCASSRGSGSTTYNEQFFGPGTRLTVL.

This sequence joins TRBV4-3 and TRBJ1-5, with no clear D. There are 15 residues in the CDR3. V lost 1 base to trimming and J lost 5 bases, with 12 bases between them. Germline V CDR1 and CDR2: LGHNA, YSLEER. The CDR3 is CASSQGVADYQPQHF. The CDR3 nucleotides are TGCGCCAGCAGCCAAGGGGTTGCGGATTATCAGCCCCAGCATTTT.

This clone was seen once. The chain uses TRBV28 and TRBJ2-7; 8 bases align to TRBD1. CDR1 and CDR2 from the germline V gene are MDHEN and SYDVKM. Trimming at V came to 4 bases and at J to 4 bases, leaving 6 bases not matched to a gene. The CDR3 has 14 amino acids. The CDR3 nucleotides are TGTGCCAGCAGTTCGTCAGGGGGCGGTTACGAGCAGTACTTC. Translating gives CASSSSGGGYEQYF.

The rearrangement uses TRBV5-1 and TRBJ1-1; D is unresolved. There are 15 residues in the CDR3. CDR1 and CDR2 (germline): SGHRS, YFSETQ. The ends were cut back, 4 bases at V and 4 bases at J, with 17 bases in the middle. The CDR3 DNA is TGCGCCAGCAGCCCTCGGGAGGCGAGCGTCACTGAAGCTTTCTTT. This codes for CASSPREASVTEAFF.

The V call is TRBV6-5, the J call TRBJ1-1; 8 bases map to TRBD1. The CDR3 is made up of 14 amino acids. Looked up from germline, CDR1 is MNHEY and CDR2 is SVGAGI. V lost 0 bases and J lost 5; bases outside the gene matches: 2. The CDR3 DNA reads TGTGCCAGCAGTTACTCGACAGGGGAAACTGAAGCTTTCTTT. Amino acid sequence: CASSYSTGETEAFF.

This chain joins TRBV2 and TRBJ1-1; D remains ambiguous. V was cut by 1 base and J by 5 bases, with 14 bases left in between. This CDR3 region has 15 residues. CDR1 SNHLY and CDR2 FYNNEI come from the germline V gene. CDR3 protein: CASSEEAGGVTEAFF. For the CDR3, the DNA is TGTGCCAGCAGTGAAGAGGCGGGTGGCGTAACTGAAGCTTTCTTT. Combining the CDR3 with reference TRBV2 and TRBJ1-1 gives the whole variable domain EPEVTQTPSHQVTQMGQEVILRCVPISNHLYFYWYRQILGQKVEFLVSFYNNEISEKSEIFDDQFSVERPDGSNFTLKIRSTKLEDSAMYFCASSEEAGGVTEAFFGQGTRLTVV.

The chain couples TRBV4-3 to TRBJ1-2; D unresolved. V was pared by 1 base and J by 8 bases, with 11 bases between. The germline V gene has CDR1 LGHNA and CDR2 YSLEER. The CDR3 is 13 residues long. The CDR3 is CASSQALGRGYTF. Written as DNA, the CDR3 is TGCGCCAGCAGCCAAGCTCTGGGCCGGGGCTACACCTTC.

This clone was counted a single time. The chain links TRBV27 to TRBJ2-6, with 7 bases aligning to TRBD1. CDR3 length equals 17 residues. V was pared by 5 bases and J by 4 bases, with 11 bases of the junction left unmatched. Germline lookup yields CDR1 MNHEY and CDR2 SMNVEV (reference sequence). CDR3 in DNA: TGTGCCAGCAGTCCAACCTCCGACAGGGTCGGGGCCAACGTCCTGACTTTC. The encoded protein is CASSPTSDRVGANVLTF.

The CDR3 bases are TGTGCCACCAGCAGAGGCACAGCGGGAGTTTATGAGACCCAGTACTTC. Translation: CATSRGTAGVYETQYF. V gene TRBV15 combines with J gene TRBJ2-5; 8 bases align to TRBD2. J was trimmed by 5 bases and V by 1 base; bases with no gene match: 9. CDR3 size: 16 residues. CDR1 LNHNV and CDR2 YYDKDF come from the germline V gene (reference sequence).

V gene TRBV4-3 combines with J gene TRBJ1-1; TRBD1 matches at 7 bases. The trim removed 3 bases at V and 2 bases at J, leaving 9 bases unmatched. Germline V gives CDR1 LGHNA, CDR2 YSLEER. The CDR3 is 16 residues long. The CDR3 reads CASSHRATGQNTEAFF. The DNA for the CDR3 is TGCGCCAGCAGCCACCGGGCGACAGGGCAAAACACTGAAGCTTTCTTT.

The chain employs TRBV12-2 and TRBJ1-1; the D call TRBD1 from the table was never checked on the DNA. TRBV12-2 corresponds to a pseudogene. This CDR3 is built from 15 residues. The CDR3 nucleotides read TGTGCAAGTGGCAGTCAGGGATTCTTGAACACTGAAGCTTTCTTT. Protein: CASGSQGFLNTEAFF.

In its sample, this clone was seen once. The CDR3 loop reads CASSLALPGQTRVTEAFF. The DNA for the CDR3 is TGTGCCAGCAGCTTAGCATTACCGGGACAGACCCGAGTCACTGAAGCTTTCTTT. J is TRBJ1-1 and V is TRBV7-6, with 7 bases that match TRBD1. Germline CDR1 SGHVS, CDR2 FNYEAQ. The CDR3 length is 18 residues. With 0 bases clipped from V and 4 bases from J, the junction kept 14 bases outside the gene matches.